These 12 T cell receptor beta chains were all obtained from the same sample, sequenced in a study of T cell responses to AZD1222 COVID-19 vaccine (dated by TCRdb to the early 2020s). Explained via the paper, the time point label denotes: about 28 days (+/-7) after the second vaccine dose. Receptors were amplified or captured by the immunoSEQ multiplex PCR assay. The table comes from immuneACCESS by way of TCRdb, which keeps in-frame sequences with V and J called. Part of the clones is missing from these tables; in studies checked, under half for an unresolved V gene and the rest for unknown reasons. This sample gives around 170,000 clones in total; about 86% of them show up just once. The top ten clones comprise around a tenth of the sample. This specimen was peripheral blood, taken 28 days after the second AZD1222 dose. Receptors were obtained from an adult who received the AZD1222 COVID-19 vaccine.

V gene TRBV30 combines with J gene TRBJ1-4, with D unclear. CDR3 size: 12 residues. The V end lost 2 bases, the J end lost 4 bases, and 5 bases lay between the germline ends. Germline CDR1 GTSNPN, CDR2 SVGIG (reference sequence). The CDR3 coding sequence is TGTGCCTGGAGTACTGTTAATGAAAAACTGTTTTTT. Translation: CAWSTVNEKLFF.

The rearrangement links TRBV7-3 to TRBJ1-6, with D maybe TRBD1 (5 bases). Germline CDR1 is SGHTA and CDR2 is FQGTGA. This CDR3 is built from 14 residues. Trimming took off 5 bases at V and 8 bases at J, with 13 bases between the two ends. The DNA of the CDR3 is TGTGCCAGCAGCCTCCAGGGAGACTATTCACCCCTCCACTTT. Residues: CASSLQGDYSPLHF.

The table lists this clone with a few counts. The chain carries TRBV6-5 and TRBJ1-2; D ambiguous. Germline V gene data show CDR1 as MNHEY and CDR2 as SVGAGI. The ends were cut back, 10 bases at V and 3 bases at J, with 12 bases in the middle. The CDR3 extends over 12 amino acids. The CDR3 DNA is TGTGCCACCCCACGGGGTTACTATGGCTACACCTTC. Translation: CATPRGYYGYTF.

V is TRBV28 and J is TRBJ1-2; TRBD1 might be the D (5 bases). Germline V CDR1 and CDR2: MDHEN, SYDVKM. There are 14 residues in the CDR3. V dropped 3 bases and J dropped 3 bases, with 11 bases sitting between them. The chain's CDR3 is CASSFPGTYYGYTF. Here the CDR3 DNA reads TGTGCCAGCAGTTTCCCGGGGACCTACTATGGCTACACCTTC.

CDR3: CASSVAPGGAGNEKLFF. The CDR3 DNA is TGTGCCAGCAGCGTAGCTCCAGGGGGCGCGGGTAATGAAAAACTGTTTTTT. V gene TRBV9 combines with J gene TRBJ1-4; 8 nucleotides align to TRBD1. Per germline, CDR1 SGDLS and CDR2 YYNGEE. The trim removed 0 bases at V and 4 bases at J, leaving 8 bases unmatched. The CDR3 spans 17 residues.

The chain links TRBV7-8 to TRBJ1-5; D remains ambiguous. The CDR3 consists of 16 residues. V was trimmed by 2 bases and J by 0 bases, leaving 11 bases between them. The germline gives CDR1 SGHVS, CDR2 FQNEAQ. The CDR3 reads CASSLYQSNSNQPQHF. The CDR3 DNA sequence: TGTGCCAGCAGCTTATACCAGTCGAATAGCAATCAGCCCCAGCATTTT.

The chain couples TRBV7-2 to TRBJ2-3; 8 nucleotides match TRBD2. Trimming cost V 4 bases and J 1 base; bases outside gene matches: 4. Per the germline V gene, CDR1 is SGHTA and CDR2 is FQGNSA. This CDR3 contains 15 residues. The CDR3 DNA reads as TGTGCCAGCAGCTACGGGGGGGAGGGCACAGATACGCAGTATTTT. Translation: CASSYGGEGTDTQYF.

This chain joins TRBV5-1 and TRBJ1-3; a weak D match, TRBD1 (5 bases). Germline CDR1 is SGHRS and CDR2 is YFSETQ. With 0 bases removed from V and 2 bases from J, the gap between germline ends came to 9 bases. The CDR3 sequence is 15 residues long. In DNA form, the CDR3 reads TGCGCCAGCAGCTTGGTTCCAGGGACTGGAAACACCATATATTTT. Its translation is CASSLVPGTGNTIYF.

This clone was observed once. J is TRBJ1-5 and V is TRBV19; 7 bases are shared with TRBD1. V dropped 5 bases and J dropped 4; count of bases not matched to a gene: 8. The CDR3 length is 15 residues. Germline V CDR1 and CDR2: LNHDA, SQIVND (reference sequence). The CDR3: CASSPSRQGNQPQHF. Here the CDR3 DNA reads TGTGCCAGTAGTCCGTCCCGACAGGGAAATCAGCCCCAGCATTTT.

J is TRBJ2-7 and V is TRBV28; no reliable D call. Trimming removed 5 bases at V and 0 bases at J, with 2 bases between. Germline CDR1 reads MDHEN; CDR2 reads SYDVKM. This CDR3 has 11 residues. CDR3 coding DNA: TGTGCCAGCAGTAGCTCCTACGAGCAGTACTTC. As protein: CASSSSYEQYF.

This chain uses TRBV6-4 with TRBJ2-3, with 9 bases lining up with TRBD2. The CDR3 length is 15 residues. V was pared by 2 bases and J by 4 bases, with 4 bases of the junction left unmatched. Germline V gene lookup returns CDR1 MRHNA and CDR2 SNTAGT. The CDR3 spells CASSDEAGGPDTQYF. The DNA of the CDR3 is TGTGCCAGCAGTGACGAGGCGGGGGGGCCAGATACGCAGTATTTT.

The CDR3 sequence: CASRAFRGGNTEAFF. DNA for the CDR3: TGTGCCAGCAGGGCCTTCCGGGGAGGGAACACTGAAGCTTTCTTT. The chain carries TRBV27 and TRBJ1-1; no clear D gene. The CDR3 length is 15 residues. V lost 6 bases, J lost 1 base, and 15 bases lay in between. Germline loops: CDR1 MNHEY, CDR2 SMNVEV (reference sequence).